This passage covers 26 T cell receptor beta chains from one sample sequenced in a study of vaccination effects on CD4 cells after COVID-19. Repertoires were generated with immunoSEQ multiplex PCR, while TCRdb's copy carries only in-frame clones and drops some. The table has around 56,000 clones, around three quarters seen once; the top ten hold around 2.9%. For these TCRs, the target antigens are not known. Upon completion of around ten days in culture, CD4+ T cells were isolated. The sequencing here drew on CD4+ T cells from PBMCs cultured without peptide, taken before COVID-19 vaccination. The receptors shown here come from a human donor who received a COVID-19 vaccine.

CDR3 bases: TGTGCCAGCTCATACCAGGGAAACACTGAAGCTTTCTTT. It encodes CASSYQGNTEAFF. V gene TRBV18 combines with J gene TRBJ1-1, with D perhaps matching TRBD1 (5 bases). Germline CDR1 KGHSH, CDR2 LQKENI. V shed 5 bases and J shed 2 bases, with 9 bases lying between them. CDR3 size: 13 residues. The entire variable domain, with the rest obtained from reference TRBV18 and TRBJ1-1, is as follows: NAGVMQNPRHLVRRRGQEARLRCSPMKGHSHVYWYRQLPEEGLKFMVYLQKENIIDESGMPKERFSAEFPKEGPSILRIQQVVRGDSAAYFCASSYQGNTEAFFGQGTRLTVV.

The V call is TRBV28, the J call TRBJ1-2; D gene uncertain. Per germline, CDR1 MDHEN and CDR2 SYDVKM. This CDR3 has 11 residues. Trimming shortened V by 3 bases and J by 5 bases, and 4 bases separated the two germline ends. CDR3 sequence: CASSLRYGYTF. The CDR3 region has the DNA TGTGCCAGCAGTTTGAGGTATGGCTACACCTTC.

The J gene is TRBJ2-3, the V gene TRBV21-1. TRBV21-1 is deemed a pseudogene. The CDR3 has 17 amino acids. As DNA, the CDR3 is TGTGCCAGCAGCTCAGGGCGGGCAGAAACGACCACAGATACGCAGTATTTT. It codes for CASSSGRAETTTDTQYF.

V and J are TRBV19 and TRBJ1-2; D gene uncertain. Trimming cost V 7 bases and J 3 bases, with 15 bases left between them. The CDR3 extends over 14 amino acids. In germline, CDR1 is LNHDA, CDR2 SQIVND (reference sequence). CDR3 region: CASIRSVRDYGYTF. In nucleotides, the CDR3 is TGTGCCAGTATTCGGTCGGTCCGCGACTATGGCTACACCTTC.

This clone was observed a single time. The V and J genes are TRBV28 and TRBJ2-3, with 8 bases identical to TRBD1. This CDR3 region has 17 residues. Per germline, CDR1 MDHEN and CDR2 SYDVKM. J gave up 6 bases and V 5 bases, and 16 bases lay outside the gene matches. In nucleotides, the CDR3 is TGTGCCAGCAGTGTTCCTCTTGGACAGGGAGCAGCCGATACGCAGTATTTT. This translates into CASSVPLGQGAADTQYF.

The V and J genes are TRBV5-1 and TRBJ1-4; D is perhaps TRBD1 (5 bases). The CDR3 has 15 residues. V gave up 4 bases and J gave up 8 bases, with 18 bases separating them. CDR1 and CDR2 from the germline V gene are SGHRS and YFSETQ. CDR3 region: CASSPGPAVGEKLFF. In nucleotides, the CDR3 is TGCGCCAGCAGCCCAGGGCCAGCAGTAGGCGAAAAACTGTTTTTT.

Only one count was recorded for this clone. V usage is TRBV20-1 and J usage is TRBJ1-1; no reliable D call. V gave up 5 bases and J gave up 10 bases, with 11 bases separating them. Germline CDR1 and CDR2: DFQATT and SNEGSKA (reference sequence). The CDR3 extends over 10 amino acids. The CDR3 sequence: CSAGPGGAFF. Here the CDR3 DNA reads TGCAGTGCTGGCCCGGGAGGAGCTTTCTTT.

The chain has TRBV6-4 and TRBJ1-2, with 8 nucleotides matching TRBD1. Germline V gives CDR1 MRHNA, CDR2 SNTAGT. Trimming cost V 4 bases and J 7 bases; bases outside gene matches: 11. CDR3 length: 15 residues. The CDR3 DNA follows: TGTGCCAGCAGTGCGGGGACAGGTCTTTTGTCTGGCTACACCTTC. It encodes CASSAGTGLLSGYTF.

The rearrangement joins TRBV4-1 to TRBJ2-2; possibly TRBD1 or TRBD2 for D (5 bases each). Trimming pared 2 bases from V and 0 bases from J, leaving 19 bases between. Looked up from germline, CDR1 is MGHRA and CDR2 is YSYEKL. This CDR3 region has 19 residues. The CDR3 DNA is TGCGCCAGCAGCCAAATACTAAAAAAGGGACCTCCGAACACCGGGGAGCTGTTTTTT. Translating gives CASSQILKKGPPNTGELFF.

This chain connects TRBV2 to TRBJ1-4; D may be TRBD1 (6 bases). CDR1 is SNHLY, CDR2 FYNNEI, per germline. The length of the CDR3 is 11 residues. V lost 4 bases to trimming and J lost 12 bases, with 9 bases between them. The DNA for the CDR3 is TGTGCCAGCAGTGGGGACATGGAACTGTTTTTT. Protein sequence: CASSGDMELFF.

This clone was found a few times. The chain combines TRBV7-9 with TRBJ1-5; TRBD1 might be the D (5 bases). CDR1 is SEHNR and CDR2 is FQNEAQ in the germline V gene (reference sequence). The ends were cut back, 2 bases at V and 2 bases at J, with 10 bases in the middle. The CDR3 is 15 amino acids. Written as DNA, the CDR3 is TGTGCCAGCAGCTTAACTGGACAAGGCAATCAGCCCCAGCATTTT. Translating it yields CASSLTGQGNQPQHF.

V is TRBV19 and J is TRBJ2-5; 8 nucleotides match TRBD1. Unmatched junction bases numbered 3, after V lost 1 base and J lost 5 bases. Germline V gene data show CDR1 as LNHDA and CDR2 as SQIVND (reference sequence). This CDR3 is 14 amino acids long. CDR3 region: CASSIGTGWETQYF. CDR3 nucleotide sequence: TGTGCCAGTAGTATAGGGACAGGGTGGGAGACCCAGTACTTC.

The chain is built from TRBV9 and TRBJ1-1; D remains ambiguous. In germline, CDR1 is SGDLS, CDR2 YYNGEE. V was cut by 4 bases and J by 4 bases, with 17 bases left in between. This CDR3 is 15 amino acids long. CDR3 sequence (DNA): TGTGCCAGCAGCCCCCCTTCGACGGGTTTCACTGAAGCTTTCTTT. This codes for CASSPPSTGFTEAFF.

The rearrangement uses TRBV19 and TRBJ2-4, with D perhaps matching TRBD1 (5 bases). Germline-derived CDR1 and CDR2 are LNHDA and SQIVND (reference sequence). This CDR3 contains 15 residues. Trimming removed 4 bases at V and 2 bases at J, with 12 bases between. As DNA, the CDR3 is TGTGCCAGTAGTAGCACCAGGGTACCCAAAAACATTCAGTACTTC. The encoded protein is CASSSTRVPKNIQYF.

This clone occurred a few times. The V and J genes are TRBV24-1 and TRBJ1-2; possible D gene TRBD1, 6 bases. This CDR3 spans 14 amino acids. Trimming removed 4 bases from V and 4 bases from J, with 12 bases in between. In germline, CDR1 is KGHDR, CDR2 SFDVKD. The CDR3 DNA follows: TGTGCCACCAGTGAACAGGACAGAATCTATGGCTACACCTTC. Residues: CATSEQDRIYGYTF.

The chain couples TRBV30 to TRBJ1-1; 9 nucleotides agree with TRBD1. Germline trimming cut 1 base from V and 4 bases from J; bases unmatched to any gene: 7. The CDR3 spans 15 residues. Germline V lookup: CDR1 GTSNPN, CDR2 SVGIG (reference sequence). The CDR3 loop reads CAWSASRDRATEAFF. Written as DNA, the CDR3 is TGTGCCTGGAGTGCGTCCCGGGACAGGGCCACTGAAGCTTTCTTT.

This sequence joins TRBV19 and TRBJ2-2, with 8 bases matching TRBD1. The CDR3 is 16 amino acids. After removal of 3 bases from V and 2 bases from J, the junction contained 5 bases not matched to a gene. Germline assignment: CDR1 LNHDA and CDR2 SQIVND (reference sequence). The CDR3: CASSIGTGLNTGELFF. The CDR3 nucleotides are TGTGCCAGTAGTATTGGGACAGGTTTAAACACCGGGGAGCTGTTTTTT.

This clone was detected a few times. The chain links TRBV20-1 to TRBJ1-5; D may be TRBD1 (5 bases). V lost 3 bases and J 2 bases, leaving 14 bases between the germline ends. Germline V gives CDR1 DFQATT, CDR2 SNEGSKA (reference sequence). The CDR3 contains 15 residues. CDR3 nucleotides: TGCAGTGCTAGTGTGGGGGGTGGGGGCAATCAGCCCCAGCATTTT. Its translation: CSASVGGGGNQPQHF.

This clone was observed a handful of times. V is TRBV10-3 and J is TRBJ2-1; the D is unclear. The ends were cut back, 2 bases at V and 4 bases at J, with 12 bases in the middle. Germline V CDR1 and CDR2: ENHRY, SYGVKD. This CDR3 region has 15 residues. The CDR3 bases are TGTGCCATCAGTGAGAGAGTAGCTATTTACAATGAGCAGTTCTTC. This sequence encodes CAISERVAIYNEQFF.

This clone was seen only a few times. The CDR3 is CASSLGFPGGYGYTF. The CDR3 nucleotides read TGTGCCAGCAGCTTGGGATTCCCCGGGGGCTATGGCTACACCTTC. The J gene is TRBJ1-2, the V gene TRBV5-6; a possible D gene is TRBD1 (5 bases). The CDR3 is made up of 15 amino acids. Germline values: CDR1 SGHDT, CDR2 YYEEEE. The V gene lost 0 bases and the J gene lost 4 bases, with 13 bases spanning the gap.

This clone is judged medium-sized. The CDR3 reads CATSGTGITDTQYF. In DNA, the CDR3 is TGTGCCACCTCCGGGACTGGAATCACAGATACGCAGTATTTT. The chain couples TRBV27 to TRBJ2-3; TRBD2 might be the D (6 bases). Germline CDR1 MNHEY, CDR2 SMNVEV (reference sequence). Trimming took 10 bases from V and 2 from J, leaving 16 bases between them. CDR3 length: 14 residues.

The CDR3 loop reads CASSPSSRNEQFF. The CDR3 coding sequence is TGTGCCAGCAGTCCGTCTTCTCGCAATGAGCAGTTCTTC. This chain links TRBV2 with TRBJ2-1, with D uncertain. The germline V gene encodes CDR1 SNHLY and CDR2 FYNNEI. V lost 5 bases and J lost 6, with 11 bases in between. The CDR3 consists of 13 residues.

This chain connects TRBV10-3 to TRBJ1-1; possibly TRBD1 for D (5 bases). Germline assignment: CDR1 ENHRY and CDR2 SYGVKD. This CDR3 has 14 amino acids. V was cut by 4 bases and J by 1 base, with 10 bases left in between. In DNA form, the CDR3 reads TGTGCCATCAGTGTTCGGGGGACGAACACTGAAGCTTTCTTT. Translation: CAISVRGTNTEAFF.

This chain joins TRBV6-5 and TRBJ1-2; 7 bases are shared with TRBD1. Germline trimming cut 6 bases from V and 1 base from J; bases unmatched to any gene: 2. This CDR3 spans 13 amino acids. Looked up from germline, CDR1 is MNHEY and CDR2 is SVGAGI. CDR3 in DNA: TGTGCCAGCAGCCGGGACAGTAACTATGGCTACACCTTC. Residues: CASSRDSNYGYTF.

This rearrangement joins TRBV3-1 (or the pseudogene TRBV3-2) to TRBJ2-5, with 11 bases lining up with TRBD2. CDR3 size: 17 residues. CDR1 is LGHDT, CDR2 YNNKEL, per germline (reference sequence). J gave up 5 bases and V 1 base, and 9 bases lay outside the gene matches. The CDR3 DNA reads as TGTGCCAGCAGCCAAGCCCCGGGACTAGCGGATCGGGAGACCCAGTACTTC. It specifies CASSQAPGLADRETQYF.

This chain joins TRBV29-1 and TRBJ1-3; 7 bases match TRBD1. V lost 7 bases, J lost 2 bases, and 5 bases stayed unmatched. CDR1 and CDR2 from the germline V gene are SQVTM and ANQGSEA. There are 13 residues in the CDR3. CDR3 sequence: CSGQGGTGNTIYF. The CDR3 region has the DNA TGCAGCGGACAGGGAGGGACTGGAAACACCATATATTTT.